This is a list of T cell receptor beta chains from one sample in a study of spatial heterogeneity in lung cancer. TCRdb analysed the 5' RACE reads with MiXCR anew, one entry per CDR3 protein. The sample has under 30,000 distinct CDR3 sequences; approximately 6% are singletons. The sequencing here drew on PBMCs, taken at follow-up. The receptor set was obtained from a male donor with early-stage non-small cell lung cancer. CDR3s include the opening cysteine and the closing phenylalanine or tryptophan. D genes are given only for firm matches. Not every row has a clone size; where given, it reads once, few, many or a size class.

j_call	clone_size	d_call	v_call	cdr3_aa	cdr3_nt
TRBJ2-1	few	NA	TRBV6-2/TRBV6-3	CASSRGTLRDEQFF	TGTGCCAGCAGTCGCGGGACATTGAGGGATGAGCAGTTCTTC
TRBJ2-7	NA	NA	TRBV27	CASSLRGASYEQYF	TGTGCCAGCAGTTTAAGGGGGGCCTCCTACGAGCAGTACTTC
TRBJ2-7	few	NA	TRBV9	CASSVDGTLLYEQYF	TGTGCCAGCAGCGTAGACGGGACACTACTCTACGAGCAGTACTTC
TRBJ2-5	many	NA	TRBV30	CAWSQTQETQYF	TGTGCCTGGAGTCAAACCCAAGAGACCCAGTACTTC
TRBJ1-1	NA	TRBD1	TRBV6-5	CASSYSLGTGLEGAFF	TGTGCCAGCAGTTACTCCCTAGGGACAGGACTCGAAGGCGCTTTCTTT
TRBJ1-1	NA	NA	TRBV27	CAIYGVNTEAFF	TGTGCCATCTATGGGGTTAACACTGAAGCTTTCTTT
TRBJ2-5	NA	NA	TRBV11-3	CASSLTREQTQYF	TGTGCCAGCAGCTTAACCAGGGAGCAGACCCAGTACTTC
TRBJ2-4	few	NA	TRBV19	CATRPMAKNIQYF	TGTGCCACCAGACCTATGGCCAAAAACATTCAGTACTTC
TRBJ1-1	many	TRBD1	TRBV11-2	CASSFPGQATEAFF	TGTGCCAGCAGCTTTCCGGGACAGGCGACTGAAGCTTTCTTT
TRBJ2-6	NA	NA	TRBV7-9	CASSLGAKSSGANVLTF	TGTGCCAGCAGCTTAGGGGCCAAAAGCTCTGGGGCCAACGTCCTGACTTTC
TRBJ2-7	many	NA	TRBV12-3/TRBV12-4	CASSFSDYEQYF	TGTGCCAGCAGTTTTTCCGATTACGAGCAGTACTTC
TRBJ2-1	many	TRBD2	TRBV20-1	CSARGLALSSYNEQFF	TGCAGTGCTAGAGGACTAGCCTTAAGCTCCTACAATGAGCAGTTCTTC
TRBJ1-5	few	NA	TRBV2	CVSSENNQGNQPQHF	TGTGTCAGCAGTGAGAACAATCAGGGTAATCAGCCCCAGCATTTT
TRBJ2-5	many	NA	TRBV21-1	CASSGPGHTSKETQYF	TGTGCCAGCAGCGGTCCCGGACACACGAGTAAAGAGACCCAGTACTTC
TRBJ2-1	many	NA	TRBV28	CASSLVGVEQFF	TGTGCCAGCAGTTTGGTGGGGGTTGAGCAGTTCTTC
TRBJ2-1	medium-sized	NA	TRBV29-1	CSVAQNNEQFF	TGCAGCGTTGCACAGAACAATGAGCAGTTCTTC
TRBJ1-1	medium-sized	NA	TRBV29-1	CSSLSGGSEAFF	TGCAGCTCTTTAAGTGGAGGGAGTGAAGCTTTCTTT
TRBJ2-6	many	NA	TRBV7-9	CASSRTAQGANVLTF	TGTGCCAGCAGCCGGACAGCTCAGGGAGCCAACGTCCTGACTTTC
TRBJ2-2	many	NA	TRBV7-2	CASSLDAGRTGELFF	TGTGCCAGCAGCTTAGACGCGGGACGAACCGGGGAGCTGTTTTTT
TRBJ1-4	many	TRBD1	TRBV6-5	CASTSGTGVEKLFF	TGTGCCAGCACCTCCGGGACAGGGGTTGAGAAACTGTTTTTT
TRBJ2-1	many	TRBD2	TRBV29-1	CSVETGGQYEQFF	TGCAGCGTTGAAACGGGGGGGCAGTATGAGCAGTTCTTC
TRBJ1-1	many	NA	TRBV27	CASNPLSGTEAFF	TGTGCCAGCAACCCTCTCTCGGGCACTGAAGCTTTCTTT
TRBJ1-5	many	NA	TRBV3-1	CASSNSGRNQPQHF	TGTGCCAGCAGCAATAGCGGGCGAAATCAGCCCCAGCATTTT
TRBJ2-6	many	NA	TRBV19	CASVARSGANVLTF	TGTGCCAGTGTCGCGCGTTCTGGGGCCAACGTCCTGACTTTC
TRBJ2-7	many	TRBD2	TRBV13	CASIELAGQAYEQYF	TGTGCCAGCATTGAACTAGCGGGGCAAGCCTACGAGCAGTACTTC
TRBJ2-3	many	NA	TRBV11-3	CASSLQGQIDTDTQYF	TGTGCCAGCAGCTTACAAGGACAGATAGACACAGATACGCAGTATTTT
TRBJ1-1	NA	NA	TRBV9	CASSVGWAISDTEAFF	TGTGCCAGCAGCGTAGGGTGGGCTATCTCCGACACTGAAGCTTTCTTT
TRBJ1-6	NA	NA	TRBV9	CASSVSRSYNSPLHF	TGTGCCAGCAGCGTATCAAGGTCCTATAATTCACCCCTCCACTTT
TRBJ1-2	many	TRBD1	TRBV4-1	CASSQFHPGQGYGYTF	TGCGCCAGCAGCCAATTCCACCCGGGACAGGGGTATGGCTACACCTTC
TRBJ1-2	many	NA	TRBV30	CAWSLGYGYTF	TGTGCCTGGAGTTTAGGGTATGGCTACACCTTC
TRBJ1-4	many	NA	TRBV5-4	CASRPASGEKLFF	TGTGCCAGCAGACCCGCGTCAGGAGAAAAACTGTTTTTT
TRBJ2-3	many	NA	TRBV11-3	CASSLEYTDTQYF	TGTGCCAGCAGCTTAGAATACACAGATACGCAGTATTTT
TRBJ2-3	NA	TRBD1	TRBV12-3/TRBV12-4	CASSLGGTGGSTDTQYF	TGTGCCAGCAGTTTAGGAGGGACAGGGGGCAGCACAGATACGCAGTATTTT
TRBJ2-3	many	TRBD2	TRBV29-1	CSVVGGTSGENTQYF	TGCAGCGTTGTCGGTGGGACTAGCGGGGAAAATACGCAGTATTTT
TRBJ2-1	NA	TRBD2	TRBV6-5	CASSATSGMGEQFF	TGTGCCAGCAGCGCGACTAGCGGGATGGGTGAGCAGTTCTTC
TRBJ2-1	medium-sized	TRBD2	TRBV6-5	CASRRTSTHNEQFF	TGTGCCAGCAGGCGGACTAGCACCCACAATGAGCAGTTCTTC
TRBJ2-2	many	NA	TRBV24-1	CATSEVRAPTGELFF	TGTGCCACCAGTGAAGTCCGGGCTCCGACCGGGGAGCTGTTTTTT
TRBJ2-1	many	TRBD2	TRBV4-3	CASSQPTGDLAGAPLNEQFF	TGCGCCAGCAGCCAACCGACAGGGGACCTAGCGGGAGCCCCTCTCAATGAGCAGTTCTTC
TRBJ1-1	many	TRBD1	TRBV29-1	CSARTGRMNTEAFF	TGCAGCGCCAGGACAGGAAGAATGAACACTGAAGCTTTCTTT
TRBJ2-5	many	NA	TRBV7-9	CASSHPRRTSQYF	TGTGCCAGCAGCCACCCCCGGCGCACGAGCCAGTACTTC
TRBJ1-2	many	NA	TRBV5-1	CASSEDNYGYTF	TGCGCCAGCAGCGAGGACAACTATGGCTACACCTTC
TRBJ2-3	many	NA	TRBV7-9	CASSLATIPDTQYF	TGTGCCAGCAGCTTAGCGACCATCCCAGATACGCAGTATTTT
TRBJ1-1	few	NA	TRBV11-3	CASSSPRRKNTEAFF	TGTGCCAGCAGCTCTCCCAGGCGCAAGAACACTGAAGCTTTCTTT
TRBJ2-4	many	TRBD2	TRBV6-6	CASSYPIQTGTRKNIQYF	TGTGCCAGCAGTTACCCGATTCAGACGGGGACTAGGAAAAACATTCAGTACTTC
TRBJ2-5	NA	NA	TRBV7-9	CASRGGFQETQYF	TGTGCCAGCAGAGGGGGTTTCCAAGAGACCCAGTACTTC
TRBJ2-1	few	NA	TRBV4-3	CASSQVWGGAYNEQFF	TGCGCCAGCAGCCAAGTTTGGGGGGGCGCTTACAATGAGCAGTTCTTC
TRBJ2-3	many	TRBD2	TRBV5-4	CASSLELAGPTDTQYF	TGTGCCAGCAGCTTGGAACTAGCGGGACCCACAGATACGCAGTATTTT
TRBJ1-5	NA	NA	TRBV7-9	CASSFSGNQPQHF	TGTGCCAGCAGCTTTAGCGGCAATCAGCCCCAGCATTTT
TRBJ1-2	many	TRBD1	TRBV11-2	CASSLAGQGSF	TGTGCCAGCAGCTTAGCGGGACAGGGCTCCTTC
TRBJ1-6	many	NA	TRBV18	CASSLDMGNSPLHF	TGTGCCAGCTCACTTGATATGGGGAATTCACCCCTCCACTTT
TRBJ2-7	many	NA	TRBV11-2	CASSERTGGGEQYF	TGTGCCAGCAGCGAACGGACAGGAGGGGGAGAGCAGTACTTC
TRBJ2-5	medium-sized	NA	TRBV6-5	CASSYSTSGETQYF	TGTGCCAGCAGTTACTCGACGTCCGGAGAGACCCAGTACTTC
TRBJ2-3	many	TRBD2	TRBV5-1	CASSVAGGGADTQYF	TGCGCCAGCAGCGTAGCGGGGGGCGGCGCAGATACGCAGTATTTT
TRBJ2-3	few	NA	TRBV4-2	CASSQTATVGNTQYF	TGTGCCAGCAGCCAAACCGCGACAGTAGGAAATACGCAGTATTTT